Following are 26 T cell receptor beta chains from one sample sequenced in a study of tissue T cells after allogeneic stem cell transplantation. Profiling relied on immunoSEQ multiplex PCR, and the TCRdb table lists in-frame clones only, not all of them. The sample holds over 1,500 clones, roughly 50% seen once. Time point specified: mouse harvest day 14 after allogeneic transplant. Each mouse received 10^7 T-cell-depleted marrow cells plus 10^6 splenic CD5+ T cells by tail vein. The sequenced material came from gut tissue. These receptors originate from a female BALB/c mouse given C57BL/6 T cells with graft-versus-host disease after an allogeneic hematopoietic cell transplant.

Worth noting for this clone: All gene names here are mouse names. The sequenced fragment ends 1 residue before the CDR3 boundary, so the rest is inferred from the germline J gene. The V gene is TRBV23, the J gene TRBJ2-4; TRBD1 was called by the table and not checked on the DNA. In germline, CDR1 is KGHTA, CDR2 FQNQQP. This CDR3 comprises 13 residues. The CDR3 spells CSSSHSSQNTLYF. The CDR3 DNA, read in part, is TGCTCCAGCAGCCACAGTAGTCAAAACACCTTGTAC.

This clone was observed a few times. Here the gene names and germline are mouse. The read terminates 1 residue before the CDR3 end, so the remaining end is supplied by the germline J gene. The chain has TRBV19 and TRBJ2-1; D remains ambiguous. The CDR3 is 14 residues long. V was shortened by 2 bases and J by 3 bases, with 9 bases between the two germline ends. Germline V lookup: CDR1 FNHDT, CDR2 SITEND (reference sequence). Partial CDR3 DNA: TGTGCCAGCAGTATCGGGGTGAGCTATGCTGAGCAGTTC. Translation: CASSIGVSYAEQF. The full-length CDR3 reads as CASSIGVSYAEQFF.

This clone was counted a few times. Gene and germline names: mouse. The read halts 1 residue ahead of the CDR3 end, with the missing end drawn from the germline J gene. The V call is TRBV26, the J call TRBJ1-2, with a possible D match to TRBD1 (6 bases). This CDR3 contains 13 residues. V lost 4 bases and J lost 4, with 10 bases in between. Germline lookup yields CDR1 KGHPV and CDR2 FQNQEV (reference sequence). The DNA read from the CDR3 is TGTGCCAGCAGTCGGGGGGGCGGCTCCGACTACACC. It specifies CASSRGGGSDYT. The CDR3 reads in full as CASSRGGGSDYTF.

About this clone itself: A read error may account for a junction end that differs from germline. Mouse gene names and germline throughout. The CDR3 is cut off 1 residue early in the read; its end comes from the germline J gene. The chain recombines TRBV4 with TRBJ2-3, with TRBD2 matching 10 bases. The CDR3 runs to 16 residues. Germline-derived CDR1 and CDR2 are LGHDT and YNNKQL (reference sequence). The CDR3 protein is CAPSSGLGASAEPLYF. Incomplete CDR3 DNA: TGTGCCCCCAGCTCCGGACTGGGGGCTAGTGCAGAACCGCTGTAT.

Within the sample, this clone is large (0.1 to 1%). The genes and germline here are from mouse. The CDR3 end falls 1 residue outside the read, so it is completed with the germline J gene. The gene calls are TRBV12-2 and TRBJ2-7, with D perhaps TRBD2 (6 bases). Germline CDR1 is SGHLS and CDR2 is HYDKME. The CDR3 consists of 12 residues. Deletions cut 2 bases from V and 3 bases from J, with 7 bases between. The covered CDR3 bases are TGTGCCAGCTCTCAACTGGGCTATGAACAGTAC. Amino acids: CASSQLGYEQY. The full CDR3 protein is CASSQLGYEQYF.

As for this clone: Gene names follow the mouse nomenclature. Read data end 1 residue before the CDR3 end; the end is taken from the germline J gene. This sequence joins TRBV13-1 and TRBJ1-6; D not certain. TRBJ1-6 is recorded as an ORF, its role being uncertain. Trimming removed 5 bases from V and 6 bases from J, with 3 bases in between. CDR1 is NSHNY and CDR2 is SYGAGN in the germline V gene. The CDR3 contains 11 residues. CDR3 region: CASRANSPLYF. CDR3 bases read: TGTGCCAGCAGGGCTAATTCGCCCCTCTAC.

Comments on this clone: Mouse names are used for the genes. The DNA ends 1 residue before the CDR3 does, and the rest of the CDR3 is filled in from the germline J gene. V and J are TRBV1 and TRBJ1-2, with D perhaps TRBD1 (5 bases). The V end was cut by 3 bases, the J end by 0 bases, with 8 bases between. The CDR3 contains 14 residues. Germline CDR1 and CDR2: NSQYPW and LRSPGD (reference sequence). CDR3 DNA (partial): TGCACCTGCAGTGCCCGACAGACAAACTCCGACTACACC. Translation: CTCSARQTNSDYT. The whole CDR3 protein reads CTCSARQTNSDYTF. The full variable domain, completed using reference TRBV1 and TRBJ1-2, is VTLLEQNPRWRLVPRGQAVNLRCILKNSQYPWMSWYQQDLQKQLQWLFTLRSPGDKEVKSLPGADYLATRVTDTELRLQVANMSQGRTLYCTCSARQTNSDYTFGSGTRLLVI.

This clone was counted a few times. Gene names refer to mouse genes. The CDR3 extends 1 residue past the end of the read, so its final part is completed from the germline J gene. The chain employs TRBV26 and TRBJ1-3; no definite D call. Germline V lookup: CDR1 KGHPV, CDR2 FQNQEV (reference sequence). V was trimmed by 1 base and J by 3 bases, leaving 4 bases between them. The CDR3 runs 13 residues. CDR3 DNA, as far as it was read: TGTGCCAGCAGTCTGTTGGGTGGAAATACGCTCTAT. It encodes CASSLLGGNTLY. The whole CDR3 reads CASSLLGGNTLYF.

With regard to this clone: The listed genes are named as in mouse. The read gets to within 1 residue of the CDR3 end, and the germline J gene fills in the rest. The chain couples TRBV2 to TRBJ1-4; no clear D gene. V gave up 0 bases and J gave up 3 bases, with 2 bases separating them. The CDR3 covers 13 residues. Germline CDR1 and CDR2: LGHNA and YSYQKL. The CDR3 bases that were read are TGTGCCAGCAGCCAAGATACCAACGAAAGATTATTT. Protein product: CASSQDTNERLF. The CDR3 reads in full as CASSQDTNERLFF.

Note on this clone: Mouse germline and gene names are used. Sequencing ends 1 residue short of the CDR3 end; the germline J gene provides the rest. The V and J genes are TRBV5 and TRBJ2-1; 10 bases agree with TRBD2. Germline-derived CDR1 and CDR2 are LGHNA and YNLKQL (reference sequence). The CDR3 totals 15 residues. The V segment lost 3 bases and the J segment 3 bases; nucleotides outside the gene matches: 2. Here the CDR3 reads CASSQDWGIYAEQFF. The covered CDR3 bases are TGTGCCAGCAGCCAGGACTGGGGGATCTATGCTGAGCAGTTC.

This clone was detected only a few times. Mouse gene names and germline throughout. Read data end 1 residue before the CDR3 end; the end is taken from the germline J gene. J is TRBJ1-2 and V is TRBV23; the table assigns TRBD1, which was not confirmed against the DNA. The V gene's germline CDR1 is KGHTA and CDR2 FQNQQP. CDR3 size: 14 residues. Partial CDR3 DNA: TGCTCCAGCAGTCAGTCAGGGGGCGGACCCGACTACACC. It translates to CSSSQSGGGPDYT. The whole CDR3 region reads CSSSQSGGGPDYTF.

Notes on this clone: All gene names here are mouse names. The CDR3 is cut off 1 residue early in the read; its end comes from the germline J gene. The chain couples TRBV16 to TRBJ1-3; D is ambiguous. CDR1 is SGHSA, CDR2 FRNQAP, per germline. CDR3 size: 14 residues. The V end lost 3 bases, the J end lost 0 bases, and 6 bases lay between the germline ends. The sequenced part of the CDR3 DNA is TGTGCAAGCAGCTTCACAGCTTCTGGAAATACGCTCTAT. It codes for CASSFTASGNTLY. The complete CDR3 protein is CASSFTASGNTLYF.

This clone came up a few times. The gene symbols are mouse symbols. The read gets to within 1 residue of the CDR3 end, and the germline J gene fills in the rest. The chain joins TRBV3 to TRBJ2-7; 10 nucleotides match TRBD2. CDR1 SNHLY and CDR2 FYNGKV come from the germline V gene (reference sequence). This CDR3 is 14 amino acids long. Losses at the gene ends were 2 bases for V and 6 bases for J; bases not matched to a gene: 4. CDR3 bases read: TGTGCCAGCAGCTTAAGACTGGGGGGTGGTGAACAGTAC. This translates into CASSLRLGGGEQY. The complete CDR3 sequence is CASSLRLGGGEQYF.

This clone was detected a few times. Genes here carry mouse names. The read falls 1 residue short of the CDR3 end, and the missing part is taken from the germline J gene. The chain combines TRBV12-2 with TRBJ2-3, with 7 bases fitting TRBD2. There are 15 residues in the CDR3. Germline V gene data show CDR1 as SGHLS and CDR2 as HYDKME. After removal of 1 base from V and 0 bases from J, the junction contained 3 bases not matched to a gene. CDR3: CASSLGGTSAETLYF. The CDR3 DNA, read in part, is TGTGCCAGCTCTCTTGGGGGGACTAGTGCAGAAACGCTGTAT.

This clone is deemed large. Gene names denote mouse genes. CDR3 amino acids: CASSAGGVNYAEQFF. Incomplete CDR3 DNA: TGTGCCAGCAGTGCGGGGGGGGTAAACTATGCTGAGCAGTTC. The V call is TRBV13-3, the J call TRBJ2-1; TRBD2 agrees at 7 bases. The missing CDR3 end, 1 residue past where the read stops, is filled in from the germline J gene. The V segment lost 3 bases and the J segment 1 base; nucleotides outside the gene matches: 4. The CDR3 extends over 15 amino acids. Germline CDR1 reads NNHDY; CDR2 reads SYVADS.

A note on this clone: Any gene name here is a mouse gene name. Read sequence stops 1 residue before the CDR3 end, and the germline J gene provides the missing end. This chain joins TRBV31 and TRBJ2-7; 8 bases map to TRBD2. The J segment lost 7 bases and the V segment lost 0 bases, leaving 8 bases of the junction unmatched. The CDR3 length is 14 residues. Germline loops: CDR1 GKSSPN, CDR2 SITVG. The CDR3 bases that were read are TGTGCCTGGAGTCTATGGGGGGGGGCGAGAGAACAGTAC. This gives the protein CAWSLWGGAREQY. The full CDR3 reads CAWSLWGGAREQYF.

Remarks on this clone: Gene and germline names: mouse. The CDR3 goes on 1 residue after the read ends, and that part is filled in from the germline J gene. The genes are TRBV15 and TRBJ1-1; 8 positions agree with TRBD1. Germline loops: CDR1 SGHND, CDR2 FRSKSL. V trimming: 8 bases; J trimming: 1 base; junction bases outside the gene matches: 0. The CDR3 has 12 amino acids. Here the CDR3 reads CASGTGNTEVFF. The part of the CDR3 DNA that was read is TGTGCCAGCGGGACAGGGAACACAGAAGTCTTC.

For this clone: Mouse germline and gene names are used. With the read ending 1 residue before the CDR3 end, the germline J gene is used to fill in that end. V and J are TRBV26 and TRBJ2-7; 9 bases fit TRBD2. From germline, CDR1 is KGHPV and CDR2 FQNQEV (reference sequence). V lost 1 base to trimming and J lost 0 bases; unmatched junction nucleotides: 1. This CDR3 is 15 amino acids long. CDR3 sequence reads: CASSLYWGVSYEQYF. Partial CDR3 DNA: TGTGCCAGCAGTCTGTACTGGGGGGTCTCCTATGAACAGTAC.

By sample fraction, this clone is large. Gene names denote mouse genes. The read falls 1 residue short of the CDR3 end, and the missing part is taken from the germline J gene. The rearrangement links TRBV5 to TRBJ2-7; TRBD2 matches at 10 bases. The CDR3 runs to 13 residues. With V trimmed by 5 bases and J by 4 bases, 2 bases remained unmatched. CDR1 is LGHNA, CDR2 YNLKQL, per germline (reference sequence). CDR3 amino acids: CASSGGLGYEQYF. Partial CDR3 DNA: TGTGCCAGCAGCGGGGGACTGGGGTATGAACAGTAC.

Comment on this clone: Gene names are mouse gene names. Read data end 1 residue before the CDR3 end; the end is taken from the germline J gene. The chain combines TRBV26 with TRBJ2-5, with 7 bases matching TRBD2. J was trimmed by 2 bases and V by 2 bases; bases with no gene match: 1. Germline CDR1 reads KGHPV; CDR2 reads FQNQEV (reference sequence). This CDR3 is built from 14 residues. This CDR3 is CASSLTGAQDTQYF. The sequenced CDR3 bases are TGTGCCAGCAGTCTGACTGGGGCCCAAGACACCCAGTAC. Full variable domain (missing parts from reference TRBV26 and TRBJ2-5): NSKVIQTPRYLVKGQGQKAKMRCIPEKGHPVVFWYQQNKNNEFKFLINFQNQEVLQQIDMTEKRFSAECPSNSPCSLEIQSSEAGDSALYLCASSLTGAQDTQYFGPGTRLLVL.

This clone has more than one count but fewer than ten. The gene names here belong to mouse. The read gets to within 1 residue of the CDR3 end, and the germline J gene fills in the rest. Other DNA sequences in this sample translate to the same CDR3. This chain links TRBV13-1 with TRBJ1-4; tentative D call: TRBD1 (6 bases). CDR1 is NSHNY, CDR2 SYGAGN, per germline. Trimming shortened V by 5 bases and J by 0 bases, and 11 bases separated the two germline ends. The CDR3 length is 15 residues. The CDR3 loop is CASRQGEISNERLFF. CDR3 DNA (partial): TGTGCCAGCAGACAGGGAGAGATTTCCAACGAAAGATTATTT.

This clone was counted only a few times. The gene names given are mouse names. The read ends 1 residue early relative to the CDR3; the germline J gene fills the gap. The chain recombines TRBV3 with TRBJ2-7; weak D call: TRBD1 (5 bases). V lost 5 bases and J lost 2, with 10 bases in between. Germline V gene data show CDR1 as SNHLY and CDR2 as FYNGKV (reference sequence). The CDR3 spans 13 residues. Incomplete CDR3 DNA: TGTGCCAGCAGCCTCGGACAAACCTATGAACAGTAC. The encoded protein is CASSLGQTYEQY. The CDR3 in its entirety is CASSLGQTYEQYF.

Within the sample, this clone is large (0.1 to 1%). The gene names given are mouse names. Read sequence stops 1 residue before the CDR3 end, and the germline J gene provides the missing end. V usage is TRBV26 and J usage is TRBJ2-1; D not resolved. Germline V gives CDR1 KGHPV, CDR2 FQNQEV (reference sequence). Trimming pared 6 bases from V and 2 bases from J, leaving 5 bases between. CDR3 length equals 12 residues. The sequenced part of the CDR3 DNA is TGTGCCAGCAGCCGAGACTATGCTGAGCAGTTC. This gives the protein CASSRDYAEQF. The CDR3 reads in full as CASSRDYAEQFF.

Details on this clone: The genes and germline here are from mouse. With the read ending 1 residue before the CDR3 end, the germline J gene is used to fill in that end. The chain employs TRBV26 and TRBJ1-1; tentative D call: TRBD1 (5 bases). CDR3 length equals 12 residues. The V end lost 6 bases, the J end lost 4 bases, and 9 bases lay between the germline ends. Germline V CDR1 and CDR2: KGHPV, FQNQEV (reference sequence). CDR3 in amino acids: CASSRDGTEVFF. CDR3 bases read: TGTGCCAGCAGCCGGGACGGCACAGAAGTCTTC.

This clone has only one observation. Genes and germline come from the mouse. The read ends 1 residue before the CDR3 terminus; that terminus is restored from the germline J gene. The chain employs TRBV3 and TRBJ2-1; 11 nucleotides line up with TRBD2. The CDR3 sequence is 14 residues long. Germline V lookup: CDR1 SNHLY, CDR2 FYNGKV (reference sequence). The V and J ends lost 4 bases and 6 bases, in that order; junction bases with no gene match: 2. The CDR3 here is CASSSLGGLAEQFF. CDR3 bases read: TGTGCCAGCAGCTCACTGGGGGGGCTTGCTGAGCAGTTC. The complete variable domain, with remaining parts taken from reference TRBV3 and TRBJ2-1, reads GPKVLQIPSHQIIDMGQMVTLNCDPVSNHLYFYWYKQILGQQMEFLVNFYNGKVMEKSKLFKDQFSVERPDGSYFTLKIQPTALEDSAVYFCASSSLGGLAEQFFGPGTRLTVL.

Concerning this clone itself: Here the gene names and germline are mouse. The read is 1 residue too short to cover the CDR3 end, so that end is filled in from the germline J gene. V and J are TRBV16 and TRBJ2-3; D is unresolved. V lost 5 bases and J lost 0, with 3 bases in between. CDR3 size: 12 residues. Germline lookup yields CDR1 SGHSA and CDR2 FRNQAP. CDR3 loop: CASSPSAETLYF. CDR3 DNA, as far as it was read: TGTGCAAGCAGCCCTAGTGCAGAAACGCTGTAT.